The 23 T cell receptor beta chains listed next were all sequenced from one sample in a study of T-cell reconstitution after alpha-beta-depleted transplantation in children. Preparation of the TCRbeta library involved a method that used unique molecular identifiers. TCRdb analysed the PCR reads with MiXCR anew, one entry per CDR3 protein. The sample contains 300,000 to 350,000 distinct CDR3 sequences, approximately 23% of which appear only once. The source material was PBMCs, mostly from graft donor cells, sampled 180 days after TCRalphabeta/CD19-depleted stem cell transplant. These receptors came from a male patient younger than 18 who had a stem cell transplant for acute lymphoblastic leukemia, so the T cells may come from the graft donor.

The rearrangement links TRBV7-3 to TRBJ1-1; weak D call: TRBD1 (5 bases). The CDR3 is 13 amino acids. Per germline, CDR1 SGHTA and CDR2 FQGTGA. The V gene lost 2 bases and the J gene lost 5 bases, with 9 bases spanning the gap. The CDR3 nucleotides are TGTGCCAGCAGCTTATCGGGGCCGACTGAAGCTTTCTTT. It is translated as CASSLSGPTEAFF.

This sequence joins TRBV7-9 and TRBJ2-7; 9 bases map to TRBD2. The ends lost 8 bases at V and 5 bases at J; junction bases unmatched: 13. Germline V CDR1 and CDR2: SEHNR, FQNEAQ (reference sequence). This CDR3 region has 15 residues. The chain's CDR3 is CASGRGTSSGHEQYF. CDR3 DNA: TGTGCCAGCGGCCGCGGGACTAGCAGCGGCCACGAGCAGTACTTC. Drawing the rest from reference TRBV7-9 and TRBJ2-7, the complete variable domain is DTGVSQNPRHKITKRGQNVTFRCDPISEHNRLYWYRQTLGQGPEFLTYFQNEAQLEKSRLLSDRFSAERPKGSFSTLEIQRTEQGDSAMYLCASGRGTSSGHEQYFGPGTRLTVT.

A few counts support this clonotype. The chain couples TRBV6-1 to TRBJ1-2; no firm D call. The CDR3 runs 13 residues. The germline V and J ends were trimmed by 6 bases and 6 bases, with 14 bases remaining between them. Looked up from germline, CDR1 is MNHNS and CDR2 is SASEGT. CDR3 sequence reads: CASSLGGVHGYTF. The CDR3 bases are TGTGCCAGCAGCCTAGGCGGGGTGCATGGCTACACCTTC.

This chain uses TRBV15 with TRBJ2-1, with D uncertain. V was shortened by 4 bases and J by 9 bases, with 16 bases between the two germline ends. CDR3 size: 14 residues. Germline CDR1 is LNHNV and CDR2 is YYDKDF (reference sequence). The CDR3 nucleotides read TGTGCCACCAGCAAGCCTTTTTTTACCGCTGAGCAGTTCTTC. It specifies CATSKPFFTAEQFF.

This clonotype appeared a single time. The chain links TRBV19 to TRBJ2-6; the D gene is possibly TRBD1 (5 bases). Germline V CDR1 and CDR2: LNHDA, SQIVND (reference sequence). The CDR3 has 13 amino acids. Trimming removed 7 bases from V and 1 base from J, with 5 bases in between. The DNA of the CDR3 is TGTGCCAGTACAGGGTCTGGGGCCAACGTCCTGACTTTC. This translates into CASTGSGANVLTF.

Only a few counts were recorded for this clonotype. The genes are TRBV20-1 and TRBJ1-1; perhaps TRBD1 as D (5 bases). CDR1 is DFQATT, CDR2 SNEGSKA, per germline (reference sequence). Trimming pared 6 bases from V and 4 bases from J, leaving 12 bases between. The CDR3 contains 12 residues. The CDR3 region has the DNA TGCAGTGCCCCTGGGGGGAGCACTGAAGCTTTCTTT. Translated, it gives CSAPGGSTEAFF.

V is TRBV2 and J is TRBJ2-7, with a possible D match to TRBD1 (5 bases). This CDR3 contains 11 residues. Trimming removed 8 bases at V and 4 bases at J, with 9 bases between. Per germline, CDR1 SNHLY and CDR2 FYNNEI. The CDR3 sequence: CASYQGYEQYF. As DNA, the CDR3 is TGTGCCAGCTACCAGGGTTACGAGCAGTACTTC. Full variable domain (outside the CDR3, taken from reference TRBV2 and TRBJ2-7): EPEVTQTPSHQVTQMGQEVILRCVPISNHLYFYWYRQILGQKVEFLVSFYNNEISEKSEIFDDQFSVERPDGSNFTLKIRSTKLEDSAMYFCASYQGYEQYFGPGTRLTVT.

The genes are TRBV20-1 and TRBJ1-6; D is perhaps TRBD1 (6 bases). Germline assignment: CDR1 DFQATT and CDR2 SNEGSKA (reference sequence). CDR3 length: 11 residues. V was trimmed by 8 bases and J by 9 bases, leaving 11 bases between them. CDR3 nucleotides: TGCAGTACTACCAGGGGTTCACCCCTCCACTTT. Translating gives CSTTRGSPLHF.

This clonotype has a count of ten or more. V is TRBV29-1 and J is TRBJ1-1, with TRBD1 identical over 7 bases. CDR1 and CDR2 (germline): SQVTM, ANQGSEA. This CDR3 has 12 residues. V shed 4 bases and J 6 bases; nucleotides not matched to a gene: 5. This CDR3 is CSVVQGKSEAFF. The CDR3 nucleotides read TGCAGCGTTGTACAGGGGAAGTCTGAAGCTTTCTTT.

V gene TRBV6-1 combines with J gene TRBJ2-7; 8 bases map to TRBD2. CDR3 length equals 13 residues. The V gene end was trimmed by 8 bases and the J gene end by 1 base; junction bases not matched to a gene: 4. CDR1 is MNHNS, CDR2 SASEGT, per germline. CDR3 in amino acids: CASGAGGSYEQYF. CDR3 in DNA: TGTGCCAGCGGGGCGGGAGGATCCTACGAGCAGTACTTC.

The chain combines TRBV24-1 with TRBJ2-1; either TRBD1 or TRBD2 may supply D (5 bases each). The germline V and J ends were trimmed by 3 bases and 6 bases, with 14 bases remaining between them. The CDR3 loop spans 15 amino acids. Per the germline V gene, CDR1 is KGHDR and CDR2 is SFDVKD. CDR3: CATSDLGLGTNEQFF. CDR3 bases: TGTGCCACCAGTGATCTGGGTCTGGGGACCAATGAGCAGTTCTTC.

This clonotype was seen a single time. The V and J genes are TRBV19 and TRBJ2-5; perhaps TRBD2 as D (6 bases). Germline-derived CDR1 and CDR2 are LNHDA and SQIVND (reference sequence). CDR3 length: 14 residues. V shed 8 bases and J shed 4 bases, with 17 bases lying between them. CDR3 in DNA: TGTGCCAGTGGCCAACTAGCCTCGGCAGAGACCCAGTACTTC. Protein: CASGQLASAETQYF.

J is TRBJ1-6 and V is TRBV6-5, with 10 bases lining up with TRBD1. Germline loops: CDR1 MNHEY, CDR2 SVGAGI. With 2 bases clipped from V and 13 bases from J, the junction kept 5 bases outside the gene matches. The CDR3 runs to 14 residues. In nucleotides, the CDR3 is TGTGCCAGCAGTTACGGGGACAGGGGTATCCCCCTCCACTTT. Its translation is CASSYGDRGIPLHF.

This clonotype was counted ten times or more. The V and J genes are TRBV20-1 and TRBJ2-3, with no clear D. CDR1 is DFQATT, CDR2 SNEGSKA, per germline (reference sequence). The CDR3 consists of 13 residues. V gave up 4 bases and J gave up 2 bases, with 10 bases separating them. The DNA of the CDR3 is TGCAGTGCTACCGTACCGAACACAGATACGCAGTATTTT. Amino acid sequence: CSATVPNTDTQYF.

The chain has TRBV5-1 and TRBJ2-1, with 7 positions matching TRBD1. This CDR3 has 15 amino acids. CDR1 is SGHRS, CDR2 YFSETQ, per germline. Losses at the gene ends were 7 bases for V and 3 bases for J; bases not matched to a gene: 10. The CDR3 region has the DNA TGCGCCAGCGGCCAATCCGACAGGGTCTACAATGAGCAGTTCTTC. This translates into CASGQSDRVYNEQFF.

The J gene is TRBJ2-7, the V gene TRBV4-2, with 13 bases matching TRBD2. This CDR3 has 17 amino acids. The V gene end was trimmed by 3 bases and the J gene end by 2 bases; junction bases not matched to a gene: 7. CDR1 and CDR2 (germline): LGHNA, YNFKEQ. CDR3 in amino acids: CASSQLPGTSGAYEQYF. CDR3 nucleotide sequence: TGTGCCAGCAGCCAGCTACCCGGGACTAGCGGGGCCTACGAGCAGTACTTC.

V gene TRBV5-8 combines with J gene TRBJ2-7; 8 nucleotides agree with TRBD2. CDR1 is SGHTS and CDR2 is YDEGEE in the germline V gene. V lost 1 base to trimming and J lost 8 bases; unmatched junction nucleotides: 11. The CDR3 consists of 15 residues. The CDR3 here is CASSLISGSAIKQYF. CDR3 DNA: TGTGCCAGCAGCTTGATCAGCGGGAGCGCCATCAAGCAGTACTTC.

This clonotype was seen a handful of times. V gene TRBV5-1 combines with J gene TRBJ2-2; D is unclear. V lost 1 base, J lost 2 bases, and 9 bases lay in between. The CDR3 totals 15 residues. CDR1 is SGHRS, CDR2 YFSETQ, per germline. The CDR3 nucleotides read TGCGCCAGCAGCTTGCAGGCCGGCAACACCGGGGAGCTGTTTTTT. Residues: CASSLQAGNTGELFF.

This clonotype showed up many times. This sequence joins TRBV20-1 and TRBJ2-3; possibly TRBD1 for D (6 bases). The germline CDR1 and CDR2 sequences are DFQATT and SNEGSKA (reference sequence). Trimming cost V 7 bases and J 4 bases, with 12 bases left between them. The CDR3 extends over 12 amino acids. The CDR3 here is CSELAGADTQYF. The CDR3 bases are TGCAGTGAGCTAGCAGGGGCAGATACGCAGTATTTT.

The CDR3 region has the DNA TGTGCCAGCAGCTTCCATATAGCGGGAGCACGAGAGACCCAGTACTTC. This sequence encodes CASSFHIAGARETQYF. The V gene is TRBV7-7, the J gene TRBJ2-5, with 9 bases lining up with TRBD2. The V and J ends lost 3 bases and 4 bases, in that order; junction bases with no gene match: 9. The CDR3 runs 16 residues. The germline gives CDR1 SSHAT, CDR2 FNYEAQ (reference sequence).

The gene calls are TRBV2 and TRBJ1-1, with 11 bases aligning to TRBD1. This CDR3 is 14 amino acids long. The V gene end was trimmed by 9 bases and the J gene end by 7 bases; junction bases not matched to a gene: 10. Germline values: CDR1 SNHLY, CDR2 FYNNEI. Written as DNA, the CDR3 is TGTGCCAGTACGGGGACAGGGGGATCTGATGAAGCTTTCTTT. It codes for CASTGTGGSDEAFF.

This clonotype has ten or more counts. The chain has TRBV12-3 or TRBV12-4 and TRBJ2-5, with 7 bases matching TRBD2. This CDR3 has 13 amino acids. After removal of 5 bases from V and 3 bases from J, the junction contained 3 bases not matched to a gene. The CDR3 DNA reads TGTGCCAGCAGTCGCGGGACTAAAGAGACCCAGTACTTC. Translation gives CASSRGTKETQYF.

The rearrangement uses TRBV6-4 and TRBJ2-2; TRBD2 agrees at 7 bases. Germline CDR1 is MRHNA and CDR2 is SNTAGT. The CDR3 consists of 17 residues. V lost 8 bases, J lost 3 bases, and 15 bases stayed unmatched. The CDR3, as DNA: TGTGCCAGCGCACGAATCGGCGGGAGAGCGGACACCGGGGAGCTGTTTTTT. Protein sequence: CASARIGGRADTGELFF.